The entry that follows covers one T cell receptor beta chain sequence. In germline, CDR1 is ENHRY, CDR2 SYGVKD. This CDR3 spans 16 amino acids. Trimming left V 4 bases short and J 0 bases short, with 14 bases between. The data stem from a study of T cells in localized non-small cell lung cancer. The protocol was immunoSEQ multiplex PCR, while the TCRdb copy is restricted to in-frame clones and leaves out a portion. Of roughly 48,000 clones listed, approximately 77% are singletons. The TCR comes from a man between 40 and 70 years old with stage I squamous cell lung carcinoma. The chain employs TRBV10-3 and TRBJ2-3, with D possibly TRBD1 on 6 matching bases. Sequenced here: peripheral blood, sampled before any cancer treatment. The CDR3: CAISGTGTLSTDTQYF. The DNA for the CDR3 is TGTGCCATCAGTGGGACCGGGACACTAAGCACAGATACGCAGTATTTT.